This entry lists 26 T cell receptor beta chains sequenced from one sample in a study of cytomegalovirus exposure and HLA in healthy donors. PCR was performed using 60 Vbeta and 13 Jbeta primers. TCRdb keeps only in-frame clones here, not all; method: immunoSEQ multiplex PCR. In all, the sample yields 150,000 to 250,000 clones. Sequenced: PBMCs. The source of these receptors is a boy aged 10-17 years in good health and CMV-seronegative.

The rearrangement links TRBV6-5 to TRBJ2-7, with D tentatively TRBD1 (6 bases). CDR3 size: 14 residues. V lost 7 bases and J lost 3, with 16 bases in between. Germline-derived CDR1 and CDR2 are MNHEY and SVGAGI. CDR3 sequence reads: CASTENRELYEQYF. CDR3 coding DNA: TGTGCCAGCACCGAGAACAGGGAGCTCTACGAGCAGTACTTC.

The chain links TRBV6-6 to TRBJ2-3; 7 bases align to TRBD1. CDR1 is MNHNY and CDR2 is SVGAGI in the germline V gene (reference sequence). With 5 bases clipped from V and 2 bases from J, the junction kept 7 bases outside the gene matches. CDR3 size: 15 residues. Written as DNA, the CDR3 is TGTGCCAGCAGTGCCGGGACAGCGTACACAGATACGCAGTATTTT. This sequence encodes CASSAGTAYTDTQYF.

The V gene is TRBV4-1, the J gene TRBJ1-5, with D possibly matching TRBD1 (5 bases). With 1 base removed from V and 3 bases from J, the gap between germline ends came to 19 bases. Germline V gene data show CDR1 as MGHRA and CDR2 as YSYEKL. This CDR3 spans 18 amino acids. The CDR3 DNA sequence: TGCGCCAGCAGCCAAGCTTTCCTTGGAAGGGGCTTCAATCAGCCCCAGCATTTT. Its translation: CASSQAFLGRGFNQPQHF.

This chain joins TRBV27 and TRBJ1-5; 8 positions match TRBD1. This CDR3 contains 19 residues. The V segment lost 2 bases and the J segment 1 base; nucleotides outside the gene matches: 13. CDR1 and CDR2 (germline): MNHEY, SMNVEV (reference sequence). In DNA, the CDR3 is TGTGCCAGCAGTTTAGTCGGGCACAGGGGGGTAGGGAGCAATCAGCCCCAGCATTTT. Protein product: CASSLVGHRGVGSNQPQHF.

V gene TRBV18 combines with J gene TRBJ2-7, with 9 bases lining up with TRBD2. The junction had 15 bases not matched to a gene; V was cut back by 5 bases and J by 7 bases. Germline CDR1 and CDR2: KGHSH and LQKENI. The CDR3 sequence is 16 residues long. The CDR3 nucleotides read TGTGCCAGCTCAGACTGGGGCGGGGGGGCAACGAAAGAGCAGTACTTC. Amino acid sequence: CASSDWGGGATKEQYF.

Here the CDR3 DNA reads TGTGCCAGCAACCCTTCCGGGACAGGGGGCGAGCAGTACTTC. Translating gives CASNPSGTGGEQYF. The chain recombines TRBV28 with TRBJ2-7; 11 bases align to TRBD1. J lost 6 bases, V lost 7 bases, and 8 bases had no gene match. CDR1 MDHEN and CDR2 SYDVKM come from the germline V gene. This CDR3 is 14 amino acids long. The variable domain in full, completed from reference TRBV28 and TRBJ2-7, reads DVKVTQSSRYLVKRTGEKVFLECVQDMDHENMFWYRQDPGLGLRLIYFSYDVKMKEKGDIPEGYSVSREKKERFSLILESASTNQTSMYLCASNPSGTGGEQYFGPGTRLTVT.

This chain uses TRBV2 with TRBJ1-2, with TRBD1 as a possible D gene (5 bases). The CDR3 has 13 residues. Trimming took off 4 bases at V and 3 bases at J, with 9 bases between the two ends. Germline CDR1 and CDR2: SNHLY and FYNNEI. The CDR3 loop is CASSGEGYYGYTF. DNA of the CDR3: TGTGCCAGCAGTGGGGAGGGGTACTATGGCTACACCTTC. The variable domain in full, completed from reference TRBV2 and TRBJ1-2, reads EPEVTQTPSHQVTQMGQEVILRCVPISNHLYFYWYRQILGQKVEFLVSFYNNEISEKSEIFDDQFSVERPDGSNFTLKIRSTKLEDSAMYFCASSGEGYYGYTFGSGTRLTVV.

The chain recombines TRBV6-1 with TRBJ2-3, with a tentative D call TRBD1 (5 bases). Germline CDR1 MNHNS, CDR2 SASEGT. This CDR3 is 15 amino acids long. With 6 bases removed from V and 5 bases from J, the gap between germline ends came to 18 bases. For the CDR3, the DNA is TGTGCCAGCAGCCCTGGGGCTAGGGGAAAAGATACGCAGTATTTT. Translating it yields CASSPGARGKDTQYF.

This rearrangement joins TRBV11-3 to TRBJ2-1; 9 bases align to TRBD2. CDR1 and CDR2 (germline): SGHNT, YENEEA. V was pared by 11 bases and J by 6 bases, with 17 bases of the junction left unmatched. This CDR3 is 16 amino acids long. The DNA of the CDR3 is TGTGCCGGAACAGGAGGGCTAGCGGGGCCAGGCAATGAGCAGTTCTTC. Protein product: CAGTGGLAGPGNEQFF. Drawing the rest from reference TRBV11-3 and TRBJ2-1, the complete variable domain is EAGVVQSPRYKIIEKKQPVAFWCNPISGHNTLYWYLQNLGQGPELLIRYENEEAVDDSQLPKDRFSAERLKGVDSTLKIQPAELGDSAVYLCAGTGGLAGPGNEQFFGPGTRLTVL.

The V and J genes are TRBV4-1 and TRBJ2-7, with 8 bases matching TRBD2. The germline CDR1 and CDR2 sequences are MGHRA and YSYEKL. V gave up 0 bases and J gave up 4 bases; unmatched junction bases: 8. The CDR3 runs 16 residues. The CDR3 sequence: CASSQERRGVGYEQYF. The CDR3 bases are TGCGCCAGCAGCCAAGAACGGCGGGGGGTAGGTTACGAGCAGTACTTC.

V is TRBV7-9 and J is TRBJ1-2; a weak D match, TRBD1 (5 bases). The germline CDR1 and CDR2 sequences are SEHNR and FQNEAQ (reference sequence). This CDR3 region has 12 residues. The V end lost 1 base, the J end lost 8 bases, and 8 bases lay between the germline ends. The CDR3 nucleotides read TGTGCCAGCAGCTTAGGCCAGGGCGGCTACACCTTC. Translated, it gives CASSLGQGGYTF.

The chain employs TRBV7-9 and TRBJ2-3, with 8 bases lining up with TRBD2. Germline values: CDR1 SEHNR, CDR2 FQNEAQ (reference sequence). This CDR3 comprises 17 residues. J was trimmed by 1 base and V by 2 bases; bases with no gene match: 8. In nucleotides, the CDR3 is TGTGCCAGCAGCTTACGGCGAGCGGGGGTAGGCACAGATACGCAGTATTTT. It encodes CASSLRRAGVGTDTQYF.

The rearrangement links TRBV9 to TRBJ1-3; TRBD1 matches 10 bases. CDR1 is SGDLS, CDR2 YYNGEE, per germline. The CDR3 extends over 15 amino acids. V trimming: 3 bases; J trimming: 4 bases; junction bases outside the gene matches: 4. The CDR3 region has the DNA TGTGCCAGCAGCGCCGGGACAGGGGCCGGAAACACCATATATTTT. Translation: CASSAGTGAGNTIYF.

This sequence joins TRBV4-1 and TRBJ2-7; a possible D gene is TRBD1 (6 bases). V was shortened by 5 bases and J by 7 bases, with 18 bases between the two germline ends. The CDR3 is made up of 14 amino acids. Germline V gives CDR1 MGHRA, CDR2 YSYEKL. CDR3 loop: CASSTHRDDREQYF. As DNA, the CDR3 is TGCGCCAGCAGCACCCACAGGGATGATAGGGAGCAGTACTTC.

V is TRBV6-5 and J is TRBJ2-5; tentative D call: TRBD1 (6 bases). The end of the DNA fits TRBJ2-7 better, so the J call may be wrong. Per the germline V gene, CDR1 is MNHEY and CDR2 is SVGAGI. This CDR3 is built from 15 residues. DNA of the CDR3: TGTGCCAGCAGTTCAGGCCAGGGGATCTCCTACGAGCAGTACTTC. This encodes CASSSGQGISYEQYF.

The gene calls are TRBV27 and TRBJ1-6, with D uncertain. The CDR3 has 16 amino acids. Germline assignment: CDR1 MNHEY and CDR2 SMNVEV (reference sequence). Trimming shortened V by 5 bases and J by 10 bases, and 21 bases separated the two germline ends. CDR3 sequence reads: CASSPSRWGRESPLHF. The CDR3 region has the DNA TGTGCCAGCAGTCCCTCCCGGTGGGGTCGGGAATCACCCCTCCACTTT.

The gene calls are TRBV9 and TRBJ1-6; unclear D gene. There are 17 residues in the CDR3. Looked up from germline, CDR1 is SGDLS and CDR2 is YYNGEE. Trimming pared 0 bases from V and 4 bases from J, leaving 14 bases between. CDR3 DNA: TGTGCCAGCAGCGTAGGTGAGGGAACGCGTTATAATTCACCCCTCCACTTT. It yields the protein CASSVGEGTRYNSPLHF. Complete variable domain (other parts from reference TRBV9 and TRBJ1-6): DSGVTQTPKHLITATGQRVTLRCSPRSGDLSVYWYQQSLDQGLQFLIQYYNGEERAKGNILERFSAQQFPDLHSELNLSSLELGDSALYFCASSVGEGTRYNSPLHFGNGTRLTVT.

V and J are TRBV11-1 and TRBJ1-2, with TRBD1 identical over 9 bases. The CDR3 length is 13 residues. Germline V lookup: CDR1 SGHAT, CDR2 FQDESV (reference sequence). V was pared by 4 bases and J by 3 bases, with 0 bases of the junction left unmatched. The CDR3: CASSWTGDYGYTF. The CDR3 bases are TGTGCCAGCAGCTGGACAGGGGACTATGGCTACACCTTC.

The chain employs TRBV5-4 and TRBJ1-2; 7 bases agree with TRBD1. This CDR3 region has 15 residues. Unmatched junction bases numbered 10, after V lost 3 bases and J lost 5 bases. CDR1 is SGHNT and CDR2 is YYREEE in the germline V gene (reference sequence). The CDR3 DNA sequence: TGTGCCAGCAGCTCCTACCGGGACAGCTATTATGGCTACACCTTC. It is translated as CASSSYRDSYYGYTF.

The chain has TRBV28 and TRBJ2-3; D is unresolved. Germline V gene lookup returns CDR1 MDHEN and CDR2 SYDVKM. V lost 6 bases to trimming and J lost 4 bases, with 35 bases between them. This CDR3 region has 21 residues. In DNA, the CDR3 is TGTGCCAGCAGCCCGTCTGTCGTCCTGAAACCTCAGGTGTGGTTTGCAGATACGCAGTATTTT. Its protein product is CASSPSVVLKPQVWFADTQYF.

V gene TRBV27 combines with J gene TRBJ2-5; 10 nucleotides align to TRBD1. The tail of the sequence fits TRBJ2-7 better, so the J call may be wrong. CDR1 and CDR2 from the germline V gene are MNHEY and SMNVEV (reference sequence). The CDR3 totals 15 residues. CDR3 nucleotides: TGTGCCAGCAGGAGAGATGCCTGGACAGGGGGCGAGCAGTACTTC. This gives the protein CASRRDAWTGGEQYF.

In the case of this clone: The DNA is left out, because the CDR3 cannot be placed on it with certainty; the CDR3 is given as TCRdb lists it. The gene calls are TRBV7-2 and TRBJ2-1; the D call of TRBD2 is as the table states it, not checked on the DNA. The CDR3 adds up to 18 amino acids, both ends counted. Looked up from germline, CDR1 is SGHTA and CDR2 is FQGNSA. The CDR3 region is CASSLRFGLAGDYNEQFF.

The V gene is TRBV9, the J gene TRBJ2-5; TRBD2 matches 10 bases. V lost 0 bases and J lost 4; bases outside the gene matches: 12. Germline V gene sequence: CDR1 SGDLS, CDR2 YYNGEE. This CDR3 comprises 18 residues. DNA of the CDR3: TGTGCCAGCAGCGTAGGGGTAGCGGGGGGATCTTTTAGAGAGACCCAGTACTTC. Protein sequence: CASSVGVAGGSFRETQYF.

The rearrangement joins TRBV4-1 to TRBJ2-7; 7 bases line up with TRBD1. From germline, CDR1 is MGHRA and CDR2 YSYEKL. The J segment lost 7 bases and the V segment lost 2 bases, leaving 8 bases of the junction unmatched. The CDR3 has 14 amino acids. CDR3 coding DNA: TGCGCCAGCAGCCAACCCGACAGGGCAGGAGAGCAGTACTTC. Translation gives CASSQPDRAGEQYF.

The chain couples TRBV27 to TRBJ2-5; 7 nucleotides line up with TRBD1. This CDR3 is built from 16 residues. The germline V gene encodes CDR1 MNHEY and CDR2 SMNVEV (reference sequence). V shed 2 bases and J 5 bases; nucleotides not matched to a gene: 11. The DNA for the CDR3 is TGTGCCAGCAGTTTAAGGGACAGCGCCCCCGAGGAGACCCAGTACTTC. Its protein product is CASSLRDSAPEETQYF.

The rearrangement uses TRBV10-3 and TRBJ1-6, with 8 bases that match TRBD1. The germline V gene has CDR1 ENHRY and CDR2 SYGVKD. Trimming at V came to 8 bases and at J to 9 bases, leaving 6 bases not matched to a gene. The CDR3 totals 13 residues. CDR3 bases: TGTGCCATCGGAGGACAGGGCGGTTCACCCCTCCACTTT. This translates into CAIGGQGGSPLHF.